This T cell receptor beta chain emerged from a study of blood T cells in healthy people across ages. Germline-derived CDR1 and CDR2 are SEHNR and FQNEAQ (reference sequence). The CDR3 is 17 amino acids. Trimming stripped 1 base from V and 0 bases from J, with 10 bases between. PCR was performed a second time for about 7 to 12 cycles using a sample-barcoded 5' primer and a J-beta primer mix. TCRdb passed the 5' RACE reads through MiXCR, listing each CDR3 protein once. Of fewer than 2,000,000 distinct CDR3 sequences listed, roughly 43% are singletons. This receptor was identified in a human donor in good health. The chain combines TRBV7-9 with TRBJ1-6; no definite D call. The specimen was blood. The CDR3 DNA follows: TGTGCCAGCAGCTTAGTTCACGACGTCTCCTATAATTCACCCCTCCACTTT. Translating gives CASSLVHDVSYNSPLHF.